Following are 20 T cell receptor beta chains from one sample sequenced in a study of T cell repertoires in cytomegalovirus infection. These TCRs' antigens remain unknown. Via MiXCR, TCRdb re-called the reads, giving one row per CDR3 protein. The sample yields approximately 730,000 distinct CDR3 sequences, 25% to 30% seen once. Specimen: cultured CD8+ T cells from PBMCs, collected from culture after CMV antigen stimulation. The receptors derive from a human donor in good health (CMV status not recorded). Some clones in this sample may be carry-over from other donors' samples.

There are many counts of this clonotype. The rearrangement links TRBV7-6 to TRBJ2-1, with D possibly being TRBD1 or TRBD2 (6 bases each). The V end was cut by 3 bases, the J end by 6 bases, with 12 bases between. CDR3 length: 14 residues. The germline V gene encodes CDR1 SGHVS and CDR2 FNYEAQ. CDR3 protein: CASSLMGGPNEQFF. DNA of the CDR3: TGTGCCAGCAGCTTGATGGGGGGCCCCAATGAGCAGTTCTTC.

As to this clonotype: A much larger clone lies one base from this, so it may be a read error. The chain joins TRBV29-1 to TRBJ2-7; tentatively, D is TRBD1 (6 bases). V shed 4 bases and J shed 2 bases, with 15 bases lying between them. Germline loops: CDR1 SQVTM, CDR2 ANQGSEA. The CDR3 spans 14 residues. The CDR3 reads CSVVGTNLPYEQYF. As DNA, the CDR3 is TGCAGCGTTGTGGGGACAAATTTACCCTACGAGCAGTACTTC.

V usage is TRBV5-6 and J usage is TRBJ2-1; TRBD2 agrees at 9 bases. With 3 bases clipped from V and 3 bases from J, the junction kept 7 bases outside the gene matches. The CDR3 sequence is 16 residues long. Germline V gene sequence: CDR1 SGHDT, CDR2 YYEEEE. The CDR3: CASSSSQRGVYNEQFF. The CDR3 DNA reads as TGTGCCAGCAGCTCGTCCCAGCGGGGGGTCTACAATGAGCAGTTCTTC.

V gene TRBV7-6 combines with J gene TRBJ1-2; TRBD1 matches at 7 bases. This CDR3 comprises 14 residues. Trimming removed 3 bases from V and 4 bases from J; junction bases left unmatched: 5. In germline, CDR1 is SGHVS, CDR2 FNYEAQ. CDR3: CASSLGTVSYGYTF. The DNA of the CDR3 is TGTGCCAGCAGCTTGGGGACAGTGAGCTATGGCTACACCTTC.

The chain has TRBV6-5 and TRBJ2-1, with a tentative D call TRBD1 (6 bases). CDR1 and CDR2 (germline): MNHEY, SVGAGI. V was clipped by 2 bases and J by 8 bases, with 13 bases between them. This CDR3 comprises 14 residues. CDR3 loop: CASSYLPHRDEQFF. The DNA of the CDR3 is TGTGCCAGCAGTTACCTACCTCACAGGGATGAGCAGTTCTTC.

The chain joins TRBV2 to TRBJ2-1; D gene ambiguous. Germline loops: CDR1 SNHLY, CDR2 FYNNEI. The CDR3 is made up of 16 amino acids. Trimming cost V 7 bases and J 0 bases, with 16 bases left between them. CDR3 sequence: CASISEPGRSYNEQFF. The CDR3 DNA reads as TGTGCCAGCATCTCTGAACCAGGTCGCTCCTACAATGAGCAGTTCTTC.

In this sample, this clonotype turned up many times. The rearrangement uses TRBV25-1 and TRBJ2-7; D is unclear. This CDR3 spans 13 amino acids. Looked up from germline, CDR1 is MGHDK and CDR2 is SYGVNS. Trimming removed 1 base from V and 2 bases from J, with 6 bases in between. CDR3 sequence: CASSELATYEQYF. CDR3 nucleotide sequence: TGTGCCAGCAGTGAATTGGCAACCTACGAGCAGTACTTC.

This clonotype was counted only a few times. The chain employs TRBV2 and TRBJ2-7; possible D gene TRBD1, 6 bases. The ends were cut back, 2 bases at V and 3 bases at J, with 17 bases in the middle. CDR3 length: 16 residues. Germline-derived CDR1 and CDR2 are SNHLY and FYNNEI. Here the CDR3 reads CASSELGGQIYYEQYF. As DNA, the CDR3 is TGTGCCAGCAGTGAACTAGGCGGACAGATATACTACGAGCAGTACTTC.

The V and J genes are TRBV28 and TRBJ1-2; tentative D call: TRBD1 (5 bases). The length of the CDR3 is 13 residues. V lost 2 bases to trimming and J lost 4 bases, with 8 bases between them. Germline lookup yields CDR1 MDHEN and CDR2 SYDVKM. CDR3 sequence (DNA): TGTGCCAGCAGTTTACCAGGGCTCTATGGCTACACCTTC. Translated, it gives CASSLPGLYGYTF.

The V call is TRBV27, the J call TRBJ1-1; TRBD1 matches 8 bases. J gave up 7 bases and V 5 bases, and 9 bases lay outside the gene matches. Germline CDR1 MNHEY, CDR2 SMNVEV (reference sequence). The CDR3 runs to 14 residues. CDR3 amino acids: CASSKPGQVYEAFF. DNA for the CDR3: TGTGCCAGCAGTAAACCGGGACAGGTCTATGAAGCTTTCTTT.

This chain uses TRBV4-3 with TRBJ1-3; no reliable D call. Germline CDR1 and CDR2: LGHNA and YSLEER. Trimming took off 5 bases at V and 1 base at J, with 18 bases between the two ends. This CDR3 is built from 17 residues. CDR3 DNA: TGCGCCAGCAGCAAAATCCGGTACGATGGTTCTGGAAACACCATATATTTT. It codes for CASSKIRYDGSGNTIYF.

V gene TRBV9 combines with J gene TRBJ2-7, with 7 bases lining up with TRBD1. The CDR3 is made up of 13 amino acids. With V trimmed by 3 bases and J by 6 bases, 6 bases remained unmatched. Germline assignment: CDR1 SGDLS and CDR2 YYNGEE. CDR3 sequence (DNA): TGTGCCAGCAGCGCCGGGACAGAAGGCGAGCAGTACGTC. Its translation is CASSAGTEGEQYV.

The chain joins TRBV5-1 to TRBJ1-2; 9 bases match TRBD1. Germline-derived CDR1 and CDR2 are SGHRS and YFSETQ. The CDR3 runs to 15 residues. V lost 4 bases and J lost 2; bases outside the gene matches: 6. CDR3 in amino acids: CASSHRGQENYGYTF. CDR3 DNA sequence: TGCGCCAGCAGCCACAGGGGGCAAGAGAACTATGGCTACACCTTC.

The rearrangement links TRBV12-3 or TRBV12-4 to TRBJ2-7; 9 positions agree with TRBD1. The V gene end was trimmed by 10 bases and the J gene end by 2 bases; junction bases not matched to a gene: 12. The CDR3 is made up of 15 amino acids. CDR3 coding DNA: TGTGCCACCAGGCCGTCCGGGACAGGGACCTACGAGCAGTACTTC. Translation: CATRPSGTGTYEQYF.

This clonotype has a single count. The chain carries TRBV25-1 and TRBJ1-1; unclear D gene. Germline V gives CDR1 MGHDK, CDR2 SYGVNS. Trimming left V 4 bases short and J 4 bases short, with 13 bases between. CDR3 length: 14 residues. CDR3 region: CASSGGPGSTEAFF. The CDR3 DNA reads TGTGCCAGCAGTGGCGGCCCCGGGAGCACTGAAGCTTTCTTT.

This chain connects TRBV12-3 or TRBV12-4 to TRBJ1-6; 12 bases line up with TRBD1. V lost 5 bases, J lost 7 bases, and 6 bases stayed unmatched. There are 16 residues in the CDR3. The CDR3 sequence is CASSPRDRGLNSPLHF. CDR3 DNA: TGTGCCAGCAGTCCTCGGGACAGGGGGCTCAATTCACCCCTCCACTTT.

This clonotype was recorded a few times. The J gene is TRBJ1-5, the V gene TRBV7-8; unclear D gene. This CDR3 has 13 residues. The germline V gene encodes CDR1 SGHVS and CDR2 FQNEAQ. Trimming shortened V by 5 bases and J by 8 bases, and 13 bases separated the two germline ends. The CDR3 loop reads CASSPVGVKPQHF. The DNA for the CDR3 is TGTGCCAGCAGCCCTGTCGGGGTCAAGCCCCAGCATTTT.

The sample holds many counts of this clonotype. The rearrangement joins TRBV6-1 to TRBJ2-7; a weak D match, TRBD2 (7 bases). V was cut by 5 bases and J by 5 bases, with 10 bases left in between. The CDR3 length is 12 residues. Looked up from germline, CDR1 is MNHNS and CDR2 is SASEGT. CDR3 nucleotide sequence: TGTGCCAGCAGTAGGGGGGGGAACGAGCAGTACTTC. This translates into CASSRGGNEQYF.

This clonotype was seen a handful of times. The chain carries TRBV7-8 and TRBJ2-3, with D uncertain. V was trimmed by 4 bases and J by 0 bases, leaving 17 bases between them. This CDR3 spans 17 amino acids. Per germline, CDR1 SGHVS and CDR2 FQNEAQ. CDR3: CASSSGRLDPSTDTQYF. DNA for the CDR3: TGTGCCAGCAGCTCCGGACGTCTAGATCCTAGCACAGATACGCAGTATTTT.

In regard to this clonotype: A much larger clone differs by one base, so this may be a read error. The CDR3 does not end in the conserved phenylalanine or tryptophan, so this is likely a read error. No DNA is shown, since the ends of the CDR3 on it are uncertain; the CDR3 is the one TCRdb lists. The chain couples TRBV6-2 or TRBV6-3 to TRBJ1-2. Germline assignment: CDR1 MNHEY and CDR2 SVGEGT. The CDR3 spans 12 residues, counting both ends. The CDR3 is CASNHPRTAGTI.